This is a list of T cell receptor beta chains from one sample in a study of beta chain features in type 1 diabetes. The table came from immunoSEQ multiplex PCR; TCRdb's copy has only in-frame clones and leaves some out. This sample has 970,000 or so clones, with 15% to 20% found just once. Sequenced input: naive CD4+ T cells from blood. The receptor source for this set is a woman aged 18-29 years in good health. Each CDR3 is given with its conserved first and last residue. Each record gives: V gene, D gene, J gene, clone size, CDR3 protein, CDR3 DNA. D genes are given only for firm matches. Size tells how often a clone was seen (once, few, many) or the class of an expanded clone, and some rows leave it out.

TRBV4-1	-	TRBJ1-3	-	CASSQGSARVTGNTIYF	TGCGCCAGCAGCCAAGGGTCCGCCAGAGTCACTGGAAACACCATATATTTT
TRBV19	-	TRBJ2-1	few	CASSSAIADSSYNEQFF	TGTGCCAGTAGTTCTGCAATAGCGGATAGCTCCTACAATGAGCAGTTCTTC
TRBV5-4	-	TRBJ2-7	-	CASSPRGASGGPEQYF	TGTGCCAGCAGCCCAAGGGGGGCTAGCGGAGGCCCCGAGCAGTACTTC
TRBV7-2	-	TRBJ2-2	few	CASSLNWGANTGELFF	TGTGCCAGCAGCTTAAACTGGGGAGCGAACACCGGGGAGCTGTTTTTT
TRBV4-2	-	TRBJ2-7	-	CASSQGSRPGEREQYF	TGTGCCAGCAGCCAAGGATCGAGGCCAGGGGAACGGGAGCAGTACTTC
TRBV18	-	TRBJ2-5	-	CASSDDTVGETQYF	TGTGCCAGCTCCGACGACACCGTCGGAGAGACCCAGTACTTC
TRBV27	-	TRBJ2-7	few	CASSPPGRSYEQYF	TGTGCCAGCAGTCCCCCCGGGCGGTCCTACGAGCAGTACTTC
TRBV18	-	TRBJ2-1	-	CASSPPAYNEQFF	TGTGCCAGCTCACCACCGGCCTACAATGAGCAGTTCTTC
TRBV7-2	-	TRBJ2-1	-	CASSVGQGSYNEQFF	TGTGCCAGCAGCGTCGGGCAGGGGTCCTACAATGAGCAGTTCTTC
TRBV10-3	-	TRBJ2-3	-	CAMDADTQYF	TGTGCCATGGATGCAGATACGCAGTATTTT
TRBV25-1	-	TRBJ2-1	once	CASSEPGNGINEQFF	TGTGCCAGCAGTGAACCGGGAAACGGGATCAATGAGCAGTTCTTC
TRBV10-3	-	TRBJ1-2	-	CAIKSDYGYTF	TGTGCCATCAAGTCTGACTATGGCTACACCTTC
TRBV28	-	TRBJ1-2	-	CASTTYGRAYGYTF	TGTGCCAGCACCACTTATGGGAGAGCCTATGGCTACACCTTC
TRBV7-2	TRBD1	TRBJ1-2	few	CASSLATTGVVSYTF	TGTGCCAGCAGCTTAGCAACGACAGGGGTCGTTAGCTACACCTTC
TRBV7-9	TRBD2	TRBJ2-1	few	CASSRTSGRSYNEQFF	TGTGCCAGCAGCCGAACTAGCGGGAGGTCCTACAATGAGCAGTTCTTC
TRBV19	TRBD2	TRBJ2-4	-	CATSARGLAGEGRAKNIQYF	TGTGCCACGAGTGCCCGGGGACTAGCGGGAGAAGGGAGGGCCAAAAACATTCAGTACTTC
TRBV28	-	TRBJ2-5	-	CASSGQTPETQYF	TGTGCCAGCAGCGGACAAACCCCAGAGACCCAGTACTTC
TRBV7-3	-	TRBJ1-1	few	CASSLSSAGAAFF	TGTGCCAGCAGCTTATCGAGTGCGGGGGCGGCTTTCTTT
TRBV11-3	-	TRBJ2-3	-	CASSLAAGTGTDTQYF	TGTGCCAGCAGCTTAGCGGCGGGAACGGGCACAGATACGCAGTATTTT
TRBV7-7	-	TRBJ2-1	few	CASSSGPPGEQFF	TGTGCTAGCAGCTCCGGACCCCCCGGTGAGCAGTTCTTC
TRBV19	-	TRBJ2-7	few	CASSLTVRGSYEQYF	TGTGCCAGTAGCCTGACAGTGAGGGGATCCTACGAGCAGTACTTC
TRBV5-4	TRBD2	TRBJ2-5	-	CASSLRLAGETQYF	TGTGCCAGCAGCTTGAGGCTAGCGGGAGAGACCCAGTACTTC
TRBV11-2	-	TRBJ2-7	-	CASSFSNFYEQYF	TGTGCCAGCAGCTTCTCTAACTTCTACGAGCAGTACTTC
TRBV5-1	-	TRBJ1-1	-	CASSRDGDTEAFF	TGCGCCAGCAGCCGGGACGGAGACACTGAAGCTTTCTTT
TRBV15	-	TRBJ1-5	few	CATSRVWTNQPQHF	TGTGCCACCAGCAGAGTTTGGACGAATCAGCCCCAGCATTTT
TRBV2	TRBD2	TRBJ2-3	few	CASKGLAGDLDTQYF	TGTGCCAGCAAAGGACTAGCGGGAGATTTAGATACGCAGTATTTT
TRBV15	-	TRBJ1-3	few	CATSRHGRDTIYF	TGTGCCACCAGCAGACACGGGCGAGACACCATATATTTT
TRBV28	-	TRBJ2-5	few	CASRLTRVSAQETQYF	TGTGCCAGCAGACTTACTAGAGTCAGCGCCCAAGAGACCCAGTACTTC
TRBV27	-	TRBJ1-2	few	CASRGPPGRHNYGYTF	TGTGCCAGCAGGGGCCCGCCAGGACGACATAACTATGGCTACACCTTC
TRBV5-4	-	TRBJ2-7	-	CASSLGGTLSSYEQYF	TGTGCCAGCAGCTTGGGAGGGACACTAAGCTCCTACGAGCAGTACTTC
TRBV5-5	-	TRBJ1-1	few	CASSLYLRGRQNTEAFF	TGTGCCAGCAGCTTGTATCTTCGGGGCCGCCAGAACACTGAAGCTTTCTTT
TRBV15	TRBD2	TRBJ2-1	-	CATSRDPAGVPANEQFF	TGTGCCACCAGCAGAGATCCTGCGGGAGTACCCGCCAATGAGCAGTTCTTC
TRBV2	-	TRBJ2-2	few	CASSESRRSNTGELFF	TGTGCCAGCAGTGAGTCCCGCCGATCGAACACCGGGGAGCTGTTTTTT
TRBV20-1	-	TRBJ2-7	-	CSAHEQYF	TGCAGTGCCCACGAGCAGTACTTC
TRBV28	-	TRBJ1-3	-	CASSPTDSIIGDTIYF	TGTGCCAGCAGTCCCACGGACTCAATCATAGGGGACACCATATATTTT
TRBV29-1	-	TRBJ2-1	few	CSAGPYNEQFF	TGCAGCGCTGGACCCTACAATGAGCAGTTCTTC
TRBV25-1	-	TRBJ2-6	-	CASSGQTSGANVLTF	TGTGCCAGCAGCGGCCAGACCTCTGGGGCCAACGTCCTGACTTTC
TRBV29-1	TRBD2	TRBJ2-1	few	CSGTSGRVRNEQFF	TGCAGCGGGACTAGCGGGAGGGTTAGGAATGAGCAGTTCTTC
TRBV18	-	TRBJ2-5	few	CASSPQGQETQYF	TGTGCCAGCTCACCACAGGGACAAGAGACCCAGTACTTC
TRBV5-4	TRBD1	TRBJ2-6	few	CASSPTGGLAGANVLTF	TGTGCCAGCAGCCCGACAGGGGGCTTAGCTGGGGCCAACGTCCTGACTTTC
TRBV11-2	-	TRBJ1-4	-	CASSFNPGAHNEKLFF	TGTGCCAGCAGCTTTAATCCCGGGGCGCATAATGAAAAACTGTTTTTT
TRBV18	-	TRBJ2-2	-	CASSPGKTNTGELFF	TGTGCCAGCTCACCAGGGAAAACGAACACCGGGGAGCTGTTTTTT
TRBV11-1	TRBD1	TRBJ1-1	few	CASSFWTGGRRNTEAFF	TGTGCCAGCAGCTTCTGGACAGGGGGTAGAAGGAACACTGAAGCTTTCTTT
TRBV28	TRBD1	TRBJ2-6	few	CASTLLYRRDSRNSGANVLTF	TGTGCCAGCACTCTACTCTATCGCCGGGACAGCCGTAACTCTGGGGCCAACGTCCTGACTTTC
TRBV28	TRBD1	TRBJ1-2	few	CASRPNRDSANYGYTF	TGTGCCAGCAGACCGAACCGGGACAGTGCTAACTATGGCTACACCTTC